The 24 T cell receptor beta chains below all came from one sample that was sequenced in a study of T cell repertoires in cytomegalovirus infection. In TCRdb, the reads were re-called with MiXCR into one record per CDR3 protein. Counted here are approximately 170,000 distinct CDR3 sequences, approximately 15% occurring once; the ten biggest clones make up roughly 30%. The material sequenced was PBMCs. Receptors originate from a human donor in good health (CMV status not recorded). Some clones in this sample may be carry-over from other donors' samples.

This clonotype was seen repeatedly, ten times or more. The V call is TRBV12-3 or TRBV12-4, the J call TRBJ1-5, with D possibly matching TRBD1 (6 bases). The CDR3 is made up of 13 amino acids. Deletions cut 9 bases from V and 4 bases from J, with 13 bases between. The CDR3 loop reads CASTGKANQPQHF. CDR3 bases: TGTGCCAGTACAGGGAAGGCAAATCAGCCCCAGCATTTT.

The rearrangement uses TRBV6-2 or TRBV6-3 and TRBJ2-1; 11 positions agree with TRBD2. Unmatched junction bases numbered 5, after V lost 7 bases and J lost 3 bases. The CDR3 runs to 15 residues. Germline V gives CDR1 MNHEY, CDR2 SVGEGT. The CDR3 loop reads CASTRGTSGYNEQFF. In DNA, the CDR3 is TGTGCCAGCACGAGGGGGACTAGCGGCTACAATGAGCAGTTCTTC.

This clonotype was recorded many times. The chain joins TRBV6-1 to TRBJ1-6, with D possibly matching TRBD1 (6 bases). Trimming left V 1 base short and J 7 bases short, with 8 bases between. The CDR3 spans 14 residues. The germline V gene has CDR1 MNHNS and CDR2 SASEGT. Here the CDR3 reads CASSEDRENSPLHF. Here the CDR3 DNA reads TGTGCCAGCAGTGAAGACAGGGAGAATTCACCCCTCCACTTT.

The chain carries TRBV4-1 and TRBJ2-5; D is uncertain. Germline V gene lookup returns CDR1 MGHRA and CDR2 YSYEKL. This CDR3 has 12 amino acids. Trimming took 0 bases from V and 7 from J, leaving 6 bases between them. This CDR3 reads CASSQDSMTQYF. Written as DNA, the CDR3 is TGCGCCAGCAGCCAAGACTCCATGACCCAGTACTTC.

V gene TRBV5-1 combines with J gene TRBJ2-7; D tentatively fits TRBD1 or TRBD2 (6 bases each). This CDR3 is built from 14 residues. The V and J ends lost 2 bases and 4 bases respectively, with 13 bases between them. CDR1 is SGHRS, CDR2 YFSETQ, per germline. In DNA form, the CDR3 reads TGCGCCAGCAGCTTCTCCCGGGGGCTGTACGAGCAGTACTTC. Protein product: CASSFSRGLYEQYF.

This clonotype was seen a few times. V gene TRBV7-9 combines with J gene TRBJ2-1; D is uncertain. Trimming cost V 4 bases and J 10 bases, with 8 bases left between them. CDR3 length equals 11 residues. CDR1 SEHNR and CDR2 FQNEAQ come from the germline V gene (reference sequence). The CDR3 DNA is TGTGCCAGCAGCTCCCCCGGCGAGCAGTTCTTC. This gives the protein CASSSPGEQFF.

This clonotype has ten or more counts. The chain recombines TRBV7-2 with TRBJ2-7; TRBD2 agrees at 10 bases. Trimming at V came to 5 bases and at J to 5 bases, leaving 27 bases not matched to a gene. Germline lookup yields CDR1 SGHTA and CDR2 FQGNSA. The CDR3 length is 21 residues. CDR3 amino acids: CASSPFQPGSGRGYGTNEQYF. CDR3 nucleotide sequence: TGTGCCAGCAGCCCCTTCCAACCCGGGAGCGGGAGGGGATACGGGACGAACGAGCAGTACTTC. The variable domain in full, with the rest retrieved from reference TRBV7-2 and TRBJ2-7, is GAGVSQSPSNKVTEKGKDVELRCDPISGHTALYWYRQSLGQGLEFLIYFQGNSAPDKSGLPSDRFSAERTGGSVSTLTIQRTQQEDSAVYLCASSPFQPGSGRGYGTNEQYFGPGTRLTVT.

This rearrangement joins TRBV2 to TRBJ1-6; TRBD1 might be the D (6 bases). The length of the CDR3 is 14 residues. Germline-derived CDR1 and CDR2 are SNHLY and FYNNEI. The V end was cut by 10 bases, the J end by 7 bases, with 17 bases between. The CDR3 region is CAIDNRVVNSPLHF. As DNA, the CDR3 is TGTGCCATCGACAACAGGGTTGTAAATTCACCCCTCCACTTT.

The rearrangement uses TRBV29-1 and TRBJ2-6; D may be TRBD1 (6 bases). The CDR3 extends over 17 amino acids. Trimming removed 1 base from V and 1 base from J, with 14 bases in between. Germline V gene data show CDR1 as SQVTM and CDR2 as ANQGSEA. The CDR3 nucleotides read TGCAGCGTTGAAGCCAGGGGTAAGATGTCTGGGGCCAACGTCCTGACTTTC. Residues: CSVEARGKMSGANVLTF.

The genes are TRBV7-9 and TRBJ2-5; 7 bases are shared with TRBD2. This CDR3 is 12 amino acids long. Per germline, CDR1 SEHNR and CDR2 FQNEAQ (reference sequence). J lost 4 bases, V lost 7 bases, and 3 bases had no gene match. The CDR3 DNA reads as TGTGCCAGCACCCCGGGGGGAGAGACCCAGTACTTC. Translated, it gives CASTPGGETQYF.

The chain carries TRBV4-2 and TRBJ1-1; weak D call: TRBD1 (6 bases). V gave up 4 bases and J gave up 3 bases, with 15 bases separating them. The CDR3 is 15 amino acids. CDR1 is LGHNA, CDR2 YNFKEQ, per germline. In DNA, the CDR3 is TGTGCCAGCAGCCGACAGGCACTAAGGGACACTGAAGCTTTCTTT. It encodes CASSRQALRDTEAFF.

This clonotype was seen many times. The genes are TRBV7-8 and TRBJ2-6; maybe TRBD2 (5 bases). V was shortened by 3 bases and J by 1 base, with 10 bases between the two germline ends. Looked up from germline, CDR1 is SGHVS and CDR2 is FQNEAQ. There are 16 residues in the CDR3. The CDR3 coding sequence is TGTGCCAGCAGCTTCCCGGACTTGTCTGGGGCCAACGTCCTGACTTTC. Amino acid sequence: CASSFPDLSGANVLTF.

This clonotype was detected only a few times. The chain carries TRBV28 and TRBJ1-5; D unclear. CDR1 and CDR2 (germline): MDHEN, SYDVKM. V was pared by 3 bases and J by 5 bases, with 14 bases between. The CDR3 consists of 15 residues. CDR3 region: CASSFLSQPDQPQHF. The CDR3 nucleotides read TGTGCCAGCAGTTTCCTCTCACAGCCGGATCAGCCCCAGCATTTT.

V is TRBV6-5 and J is TRBJ2-7; 9 nucleotides match TRBD2. This CDR3 is built from 14 residues. V was clipped by 2 bases and J by 3 bases; unmatched bases: 2. Germline V CDR1 and CDR2: MNHEY, SVGAGI. The CDR3 protein is CASSYGTSFYEQYF. CDR3 in DNA: TGTGCCAGCAGTTACGGGACTAGCTTCTACGAGCAGTACTTC.

The chain carries TRBV20-1 and TRBJ2-5; 8 positions match TRBD2. With V trimmed by 5 bases and J by 5 bases, 4 bases remained unmatched. The CDR3 length is 12 residues. Germline values: CDR1 DFQATT, CDR2 SNEGSKA (reference sequence). CDR3 residues: CSAHPGGETQYF. CDR3 bases: TGCAGTGCTCATCCGGGGGGGGAGACCCAGTACTTC.

The rearrangement uses TRBV2 and TRBJ1-1; 8 bases are a match to TRBD1. The CDR3 totals 14 residues. Germline V gene lookup returns CDR1 SNHLY and CDR2 FYNNEI. V was clipped by 6 bases and J by 5 bases; unmatched bases: 8. The CDR3 protein is CASRDRVLATEAFF. Here the CDR3 DNA reads TGTGCCAGCAGGGACAGGGTTTTGGCTACTGAAGCTTTCTTT.

CDR3 sequence reads: CASSLVQGNGYTF. Written as DNA, the CDR3 is TGTGCCAGCAGCTTGGTACAGGGGAACGGCTACACCTTC. V and J are TRBV5-5 and TRBJ1-2; 7 bases match TRBD1. CDR1 is SGHKS and CDR2 is YYEKEE in the germline V gene (reference sequence). The CDR3 contains 13 residues. After removal of 0 bases from V and 8 bases from J, the junction contained 4 bases not matched to a gene.

This clonotype has just a few counts. The rearrangement joins TRBV24-1 to TRBJ2-3; tentatively, D is TRBD1 or TRBD2 (5 bases each). The CDR3 has 17 residues. The germline V gene encodes CDR1 KGHDR and CDR2 SFDVKD. V shed 4 bases and J shed 0 bases, with 16 bases lying between them. The CDR3 nucleotides are TGTGCCACCAGTGACCAGGGACGCGTCTCTAGCACAGATACGCAGTATTTT. Amino acids: CATSDQGRVSSTDTQYF.

This clonotype was seen a few times. The rearrangement joins TRBV5-4 to TRBJ1-1; possible D gene TRBD1, 5 bases. Trimming removed 4 bases from V and 4 bases from J, with 20 bases in between. The germline V gene encodes CDR1 SGHNT and CDR2 YYREEE (reference sequence). The CDR3 covers 16 residues. The CDR3 DNA is TGTGCCAGCAGCCCTGGGGGGGAGGTGATGAGCACTGAAGCTTTCTTT. Translation: CASSPGGEVMSTEAFF. The entire variable domain, with the rest obtained from reference TRBV5-4 and TRBJ1-1, is as follows: ETGVTQSPTHLIKTRGQQVTLRCSSQSGHNTVSWYQQALGQGPQFIFQYYREEENGRGNFPPRFSGLQFPNYSSELNVNALELDDSALYLCASSPGGEVMSTEAFFGQGTRLTVV.

This clonotype was recorded many times. The chain carries TRBV5-1 and TRBJ1-3; D not certain. V was clipped by 2 bases and J by 0 bases, with 15 bases between them. CDR3 size: 17 residues. Looked up from germline, CDR1 is SGHRS and CDR2 is YFSETQ. The CDR3 sequence is CASSLNPFTISGNTIYF. DNA for the CDR3: TGCGCCAGCAGCTTAAATCCTTTTACTATCTCTGGAAACACCATATATTTT.

The genes are TRBV7-6 and TRBJ2-1, with D possibly matching TRBD1 (5 bases). The V end was cut by 1 base, the J end by 4 bases, with 11 bases between. Germline loops: CDR1 SGHVS, CDR2 FNYEAQ. The CDR3 totals 15 residues. The CDR3: CASSLGQILYNEQFF. CDR3 nucleotide sequence: TGTGCCAGCAGCTTAGGACAGATTTTATACAATGAGCAGTTCTTC.

This clonotype was observed a handful of times. The chain has TRBV28 and TRBJ2-5; tentatively, D is TRBD2 (5 bases). The germline V gene encodes CDR1 MDHEN and CDR2 SYDVKM. The germline V and J ends were trimmed by 3 bases and 1 base, with 15 bases remaining between them. This CDR3 region has 16 residues. The CDR3: CASSLGEGVVQETQYF. Here the CDR3 DNA reads TGTGCCAGCAGTTTGGGAGAAGGCGTAGTCCAAGAGACCCAGTACTTC.

The table lists this clonotype with many counts. The V gene is TRBV6-6, the J gene TRBJ2-1, with 8 bases aligning to TRBD2. The ends lost 2 bases at V and 2 bases at J; junction bases unmatched: 11. The V gene's germline CDR1 is MNHNY and CDR2 SVGAGI (reference sequence). The CDR3 has 18 amino acids. The CDR3 loop reads CASSYRFLSGGTYNEQFF. Here the CDR3 DNA reads TGTGCCAGCAGTTACCGTTTCCTGAGCGGGGGCACCTACAATGAGCAGTTCTTC.

This clonotype was counted ten times or more. CDR3 in amino acids: CASGLVIGGDYNSPLHF. The CDR3, as DNA: TGTGCTAGTGGTTTGGTAATAGGGGGCGACTATAATTCACCCCTCCACTTT. V is TRBV12-5 and J is TRBJ1-6; 7 bases align to TRBD1. The CDR3 runs to 17 residues. CDR1 and CDR2 from the germline V gene are LGHNT and FRNRAP. V gave up 0 bases and J gave up 3 bases; unmatched junction bases: 5.